The clone carrying this T cell receptor beta chain was recorded a few times. Its specificity is not known. For a library built for alpha chains, this beta chain is a stray read; little rests on its size. TCRdb passed the 5' RACE reads through MiXCR, listing each CDR3 protein once. Altogether over 90 distinct CDR3 sequences are present, 29% being singletons, with the ten largest covering 65% to 80%. Documented time point: sample taken at primary tumor resection. There were 65 or so donors, all of them untreated patients with early-stage non-small cell lung cancer. Extraction of whole RNA from tumor, nontumor lung or frozen PBMC preceded unsorted sequencing. Germline CDR1 reads DFQATT; CDR2 reads SNEGSKA (reference sequence). The CDR3 consists of 13 residues. Trimming removed 5 bases from V and 0 bases from J, with 8 bases in between. This sample stems from a study of spatial heterogeneity in lung cancer. Overall study findings and caveats: Ubiquitous and regional expanded TCR counts mirrored ubiquitous and regional nonsynonymous mutation counts, respectively. Counts of expanded intratumoral alpha and beta TCRs tracked tumor mutation counts.

The chain uses TRBV20-1 and TRBJ1-5, with a possible D match to TRBD1 (5 bases). This sequence originates from a male donor with early-stage non-small cell lung cancer. Sequenced here: lung tumor tissue, sampled at surgery. CDR3 sequence: CSAAQGSNQPQHF. The CDR3 bases are TGCAGTGCTGCCCAGGGTAGCAATCAGCCCCAGCATTTT.